These 32 T cell receptor beta chains originate from one sample sequenced in a study of shared clonotypes between healthy human individuals. The protocol was immunoSEQ multiplex PCR, while the TCRdb copy is restricted to in-frame clones and leaves out a portion. The sample lists some 500,000 clones, about 96% occurring once. Source material: naive CD4+ T cells sorted from blood. Subset denoted: CD45RA+ positively selected. Receptor source: a woman in her 30s in good health.

The J gene is TRBJ2-5, the V gene TRBV10-3; 15 bases are shared with TRBD2. The DNA end favors TRBJ2-7, so the J call may be wrong. Germline V gene lookup returns CDR1 ENHRY and CDR2 SYGVKD. CDR3 length: 17 residues. The CDR3 spells CAISDPSGLAGGPEQYF. Here the CDR3 DNA reads TGTGCCATCAGTGACCCCTCGGGACTAGCGGGAGGTCCCGAGCAGTACTTC.

The V gene is TRBV10-3, the J gene TRBJ2-7; D is unresolved. Germline CDR1 reads ENHRY; CDR2 reads SYGVKD. The ends were cut back, 5 bases at V and 0 bases at J, with 14 bases in the middle. This CDR3 is 15 amino acids long. CDR3: CAISSPARSSYEQYF. CDR3 nucleotides: TGTGCCATCAGTTCCCCCGCACGCAGCTCCTACGAGCAGTACTTC.

V usage is TRBV5-1 and J usage is TRBJ1-1; D is possibly TRBD1 (6 bases). Trimming removed 5 bases at V and 1 base at J, with 12 bases between. The CDR3 is 14 amino acids. From germline, CDR1 is SGHRS and CDR2 YFSETQ. CDR3 coding DNA: TGCGCCAGCAGGTCCGGGACAACGAACACTGAAGCTTTCTTT. As protein: CASRSGTTNTEAFF.

In this sample, this clone turned up once. V usage is TRBV5-1 and J usage is TRBJ2-7, with 11 bases fitting TRBD1. Per the germline V gene, CDR1 is SGHRS and CDR2 is YFSETQ. With 3 bases clipped from V and 1 base from J, the junction kept 3 bases outside the gene matches. CDR3 length: 15 amino acids. This CDR3 reads CASSSRDRGSYEQYF. DNA for the CDR3: TGCGCCAGCAGCTCCCGGGACAGGGGGTCCTACGAGCAGTACTTC.

CDR3 sequence: CASSLGGQGFTGELFF. In DNA, the CDR3 is TGTGCCAGCAGCTTAGGGGGACAGGGTTTCACCGGGGAGCTGTTTTTT. The V gene is TRBV7-9, the J gene TRBJ2-2; 9 nucleotides agree with TRBD1. Per the germline V gene, CDR1 is SEHNR and CDR2 is FQNEAQ (reference sequence). The CDR3 runs 16 residues. Trimming took 1 base from V and 4 from J; bases not matched to a gene: 4. The whole variable domain, filled in from reference TRBV7-9 and TRBJ2-2, reads DTGVSQNPRHKITKRGQNVTFRCDPISEHNRLYWYRQTLGQGPEFLTYFQNEAQLEKSRLLSDRFSAERPKGSFSTLEIQRTEQGDSAMYLCASSLGGQGFTGELFFGEGSRLTVL.

V and J are TRBV11-2 and TRBJ2-1; 7 positions agree with TRBD2. The junction had 21 bases not matched to a gene; V was cut back by 7 bases and J by 9 bases. The CDR3 is made up of 17 amino acids. From germline, CDR1 is SGHAT and CDR2 FQNNGV. CDR3 protein: CASTKGPSGVLGGEQFF. CDR3 sequence (DNA): TGTGCCAGCACCAAGGGGCCTAGCGGCGTTCTTGGGGGTGAGCAGTTCTTC.

The chain uses TRBV5-8 and TRBJ2-7, with 7 bases that match TRBD1. Germline V gives CDR1 SGHTS, CDR2 YDEGEE. The trim removed 4 bases at V and 1 base at J, leaving 14 bases unmatched. The CDR3 is made up of 17 amino acids. The CDR3 sequence is CASSQRSGQAESYEQYF. Here the CDR3 DNA reads TGTGCCAGCAGCCAGCGCAGTGGACAGGCAGAATCCTACGAGCAGTACTTC. Drawing the rest from reference TRBV5-8 and TRBJ2-7, the complete variable domain is EAGVTQSPTHLIKTRGQQATLRCSPISGHTSVYWYQQALGLGLQFLLWYDEGEERNRGNFPPRFSGRQFPNYSSELNVNALELEDSALYLCASSQRSGQAESYEQYFGPGTRLTVT.

The genes are TRBV11-2 and TRBJ2-1; TRBD2 matches at 11 bases. Trimming cost V 5 bases and J 7 bases; bases outside gene matches: 10. The CDR3 is 16 amino acids. Per the germline V gene, CDR1 is SGHAT and CDR2 is FQNNGV. In nucleotides, the CDR3 is TGTGCCAGCAGCACCGAACTAGCGGGAGTCAGGAATGAGCAGTTCTTC. It codes for CASSTELAGVRNEQFF.

The chain is built from TRBV11-3 and TRBJ2-7, with D perhaps matching TRBD1 (6 bases). The V end was cut by 5 bases, the J end by 5 bases, with 16 bases between. The CDR3 runs 14 residues. CDR1 is SGHNT and CDR2 is YENEEA in the germline V gene. The CDR3 coding sequence is TGTGCCAGCAGCCCACAGGGTAGGGCCCACGAGCAGTACTTC. It codes for CASSPQGRAHEQYF.

The chain joins TRBV5-1 to TRBJ2-1, with D uncertain. The CDR3 spans 14 residues. V shed 0 bases and J shed 8 bases, with 12 bases lying between them. Looked up from germline, CDR1 is SGHRS and CDR2 is YFSETQ. The DNA of the CDR3 is TGCGCCAGCAGCTTGGGTGATAGTAGGCATGAGCAGTTCTTC. The encoded protein is CASSLGDSRHEQFF.

The genes are TRBV9 and TRBJ2-7; 8 positions match TRBD2. J was trimmed by 2 bases and V by 0 bases; bases with no gene match: 7. The germline gives CDR1 SGDLS, CDR2 YYNGEE. There are 16 residues in the CDR3. CDR3 sequence reads: CASSVEGIAGPYEQYF. In nucleotides, the CDR3 is TGTGCCAGCAGCGTAGAAGGGATAGCGGGGCCCTACGAGCAGTACTTC.

V gene TRBV9 combines with J gene TRBJ2-1; D gene uncertain. Germline assignment: CDR1 SGDLS and CDR2 YYNGEE. This CDR3 region has 12 residues. V lost 0 bases to trimming and J lost 8 bases, with 6 bases between them. CDR3 in amino acids: CASSVEEYEQFF. CDR3 sequence (DNA): TGTGCCAGCAGCGTAGAGGAGTATGAGCAGTTCTTC. Drawing the rest from reference TRBV9 and TRBJ2-1, the complete variable domain is DSGVTQTPKHLITATGQRVTLRCSPRSGDLSVYWYQQSLDQGLQFLIQYYNGEERAKGNILERFSAQQFPDLHSELNLSSLELGDSALYFCASSVEEYEQFFGPGTRLTVL.

The chain links TRBV29-1 to TRBJ1-3; D not resolved. This CDR3 has 14 amino acids. Trimming stripped 2 bases from V and 0 bases from J, with 8 bases between. Germline V gene sequence: CDR1 SQVTM, CDR2 ANQGSEA. CDR3: CSVELGGSGNTIYF. DNA for the CDR3: TGCAGCGTTGAACTCGGTGGCTCTGGAAACACCATATATTTT.

This clone was counted once. This chain links TRBV28 with TRBJ2-7; D may be TRBD1 or TRBD2 (5 bases each). Trimming cost V 5 bases and J 0 bases, with 20 bases left between them. Germline assignment: CDR1 MDHEN and CDR2 SYDVKM. The CDR3 totals 17 residues. Here the CDR3 reads CASSLPARDLTSYEQYF. DNA for the CDR3: TGTGCCAGCAGTCTCCCGGCCCGGGACCTCACCTCCTACGAGCAGTACTTC.

V usage is TRBV10-3 and J usage is TRBJ1-5; possible D gene TRBD1, 5 bases. Trimming pared 4 bases from V and 3 bases from J, leaving 10 bases between. The germline gives CDR1 ENHRY, CDR2 SYGVKD. The CDR3 contains 14 residues. CDR3 sequence (DNA): TGTGCCATCAGTGTTCAGGACACCAATCAGCCCCAGCATTTT. This encodes CAISVQDTNQPQHF.

The rearrangement joins TRBV4-2 to TRBJ2-7; 11 bases agree with TRBD2. V dropped 0 bases and J dropped 4; count of bases not matched to a gene: 14. The CDR3 runs to 19 residues. The germline CDR1 and CDR2 sequences are LGHNA and YNFKEQ. CDR3 in DNA: TGTGCCAGCAGCCAAGAGGCTAGCATAACTAGCGGGAGTAGATACGAGCAGTACTTC. Amino acids: CASSQEASITSGSRYEQYF.

CDR3 region: CAGVGPDFRYTF. CDR3 nucleotide sequence: TGTGCCGGGGTTGGGCCTGACTTTCGCTACACCTTC. This chain joins TRBV30 and TRBJ1-2; no firm D call. V lost 8 bases, J lost 9 bases, and 19 bases lay in between. From germline, CDR1 is GTSNPN and CDR2 SVGIG (reference sequence). There are 12 residues in the CDR3. Combining the CDR3 with reference TRBV30 and TRBJ1-2 gives the whole variable domain SQTIHQWPATLVQPVGSPLSLECTVEGTSNPNLYWYRQAAGRGLQLLFYSVGIGQISSEVPQNLSASRPQDRQFILSSKKLLLSDSGFYLCAGVGPDFRYTFGSGTRLTVV.

The genes are TRBV28 and TRBJ2-3; either TRBD1 or TRBD2 may supply D (5 bases each). There are 15 residues in the CDR3. The germline V gene has CDR1 MDHEN and CDR2 SYDVKM. Deletions cut 8 bases from V and 0 bases from J, with 15 bases between. CDR3 in DNA: TGTGCCAGCGGAGGCGAGACAGCCAGCACAGATACGCAGTATTTT. Translating gives CASGGETASTDTQYF.

The chain links TRBV6-5 to TRBJ1-2; D not certain. The CDR3 consists of 15 residues. Germline V gene lookup returns CDR1 MNHEY and CDR2 SVGAGI. Trimming removed 5 bases at V and 0 bases at J, with 13 bases between. CDR3 coding DNA: TGTGCCAGCAGTACCCCCGGACGAACTAACTATGGCTACACCTTC. Its protein product is CASSTPGRTNYGYTF.

The chain has TRBV5-1 and TRBJ1-2; 7 bases fit TRBD1. Germline CDR1 reads SGHRS; CDR2 reads YFSETQ. Losses at the gene ends were 1 base for V and 6 bases for J; bases not matched to a gene: 6. This CDR3 is built from 14 residues. CDR3 nucleotide sequence: TGCGCCAGCAGCTTGCCTGGACAGGCGGATGGCTACACCTTC. This translates into CASSLPGQADGYTF.

The V call is TRBV25-1, the J call TRBJ1-2, with 7 bases identical to TRBD1. CDR1 MGHDK and CDR2 SYGVNS come from the germline V gene. The junction had 8 bases not matched to a gene; V was cut back by 5 bases and J by 5 bases. The CDR3 is made up of 14 amino acids. The CDR3 DNA follows: TGTGCCAGCAGTAAAGGACAGGATACTTATGGCTACACCTTC. It encodes CASSKGQDTYGYTF.

This chain uses TRBV10-2 with TRBJ2-1; D could derive from TRBD1 or TRBD2 (5 bases each). This CDR3 spans 11 amino acids. Germline lookup yields CDR1 WSHSY and CDR2 SAAADI. V lost 6 bases and J 7 bases, leaving 7 bases between the germline ends. Here the CDR3 reads CASRWGNEQFF. Written as DNA, the CDR3 is TGCGCCAGCAGGTGGGGGAATGAGCAGTTCTTC.

The chain couples TRBV28 to TRBJ2-5, with TRBD1 identical over 8 bases. CDR3 size: 17 residues. CDR1 and CDR2 from the germline V gene are MDHEN and SYDVKM. V lost 7 bases, J lost 1 base, and 14 bases stayed unmatched. The CDR3 coding sequence is TGTGCCAGCAAACATTCAGGCACAGGGGGTTCCCAAGAGACCCAGTACTTC. This gives the protein CASKHSGTGGSQETQYF.

The CDR3 region has the DNA TGTGCCAGCAGTAGGACAAGAAACTATGGCTACACCTTC. Its protein is CASSRTRNYGYTF. The V gene is TRBV6-1, the J gene TRBJ1-2; D is perhaps TRBD1 (5 bases). Germline loops: CDR1 MNHNS, CDR2 SASEGT. V was shortened by 5 bases and J by 2 bases, with 9 bases between the two germline ends. The CDR3 is 13 residues long.

This clone was counted a single time. This chain links TRBV5-1 with TRBJ1-2; 11 bases agree with TRBD1. Trimming removed 1 base from V and 8 bases from J; junction bases left unmatched: 4. The CDR3 extends over 14 amino acids. Germline CDR1 and CDR2: SGHRS and YFSETQ. The CDR3 sequence: CASSLRTGGFGYTF. The CDR3 DNA reads TGCGCCAGCAGCTTGAGGACAGGGGGCTTCGGCTACACCTTC.

This rearrangement joins TRBV5-8 to TRBJ2-6; D unresolved. Germline loops: CDR1 SGHTS, CDR2 YDEGEE. This CDR3 is built from 14 residues. V was trimmed by 10 bases and J by 1 base, leaving 12 bases between them. CDR3 loop: CAEAIRSGANVLTF. The DNA for the CDR3 is TGTGCCGAAGCCATAAGGTCTGGGGCCAACGTCCTGACTTTC. Using reference TRBV5-8 and TRBJ2-6 for the parts outside the CDR3, the full variable domain is EAGVTQSPTHLIKTRGQQATLRCSPISGHTSVYWYQQALGLGLQFLLWYDEGEERNRGNFPPRFSGRQFPNYSSELNVNALELEDSALYLCAEAIRSGANVLTFGAGSRLTVL.

The chain uses TRBV4-1 and TRBJ2-1; 11 bases map to TRBD2. Germline V lookup: CDR1 MGHRA, CDR2 YSYEKL. Trimming at V came to 3 bases and at J to 0 bases, leaving 7 bases not matched to a gene. The CDR3 covers 18 residues. The CDR3 DNA sequence: TGCGCCAGCAGCCAGGGACTAGCGGCGCCTAGCTCCTACAATGAGCAGTTCTTC. Its translation is CASSQGLAAPSSYNEQFF.

The V gene is TRBV28, the J gene TRBJ2-7; 7 bases map to TRBD1. Per germline, CDR1 MDHEN and CDR2 SYDVKM. The CDR3 spans 13 residues. J was trimmed by 4 bases and V by 6 bases; bases with no gene match: 6. Written as DNA, the CDR3 is TGTGCCAGCAGACCCCTACAGGGGTACGAGCAGTACTTC. Translating it yields CASRPLQGYEQYF. The variable domain in full, with the rest retrieved from reference TRBV28 and TRBJ2-7, is DVKVTQSSRYLVKRTGEKVFLECVQDMDHENMFWYRQDPGLGLRLIYFSYDVKMKEKGDIPEGYSVSREKKERFSLILESASTNQTSMYLCASRPLQGYEQYFGPGTRLTVT.

This chain uses TRBV10-1 with TRBJ2-1; no reliable D call. V was trimmed by 5 bases and J by 6 bases, leaving 11 bases between them. This CDR3 region has 13 residues. Germline loops: CDR1 WNHNN, CDR2 SYGVQD (reference sequence). In nucleotides, the CDR3 is TGCGCCAGCAGTACTACCTTAGGCAATGAGCAGTTCTTC. It specifies CASSTTLGNEQFF.

A note on this clone: This sample also contains other DNA sequences that code for the same CDR3. The chain recombines TRBV27 with TRBJ2-7; 12 bases line up with TRBD2. Losses at the gene ends were 6 bases for V and 2 bases for J; bases not matched to a gene: 5. Germline CDR1 reads MNHEY; CDR2 reads SMNVEV (reference sequence). The CDR3 length is 15 residues. As DNA, the CDR3 is TGTGCCAGCAGACTAGCGGGAGGTAAGGCCTACGAGCAGTACTTC. Its translation is CASRLAGGKAYEQYF.

The genes are TRBV27 and TRBJ2-4, with TRBD2 matching over 11 bases. V lost 4 bases, J lost 2 bases, and 7 bases stayed unmatched. Per the germline V gene, CDR1 is MNHEY and CDR2 is SMNVEV (reference sequence). The length of the CDR3 is 17 residues. The CDR3 DNA reads TGTGCCAGCAGTTCATTAGCGGGAGGGCCCCCCAAAAACATTCAGTACTTC. This translates into CASSSLAGGPPKNIQYF.

The chain joins TRBV15 to TRBJ2-7; TRBD1 agrees at 7 bases. The CDR3 loop spans 14 amino acids. Germline V CDR1 and CDR2: LNHNV, YYDKDF (reference sequence). Germline trimming cut 6 bases from V and 4 bases from J; bases unmatched to any gene: 9. The CDR3 protein is CATSPGQVGYEQYF. CDR3 bases: TGTGCCACCAGTCCCGGACAGGTGGGGTACGAGCAGTACTTC.